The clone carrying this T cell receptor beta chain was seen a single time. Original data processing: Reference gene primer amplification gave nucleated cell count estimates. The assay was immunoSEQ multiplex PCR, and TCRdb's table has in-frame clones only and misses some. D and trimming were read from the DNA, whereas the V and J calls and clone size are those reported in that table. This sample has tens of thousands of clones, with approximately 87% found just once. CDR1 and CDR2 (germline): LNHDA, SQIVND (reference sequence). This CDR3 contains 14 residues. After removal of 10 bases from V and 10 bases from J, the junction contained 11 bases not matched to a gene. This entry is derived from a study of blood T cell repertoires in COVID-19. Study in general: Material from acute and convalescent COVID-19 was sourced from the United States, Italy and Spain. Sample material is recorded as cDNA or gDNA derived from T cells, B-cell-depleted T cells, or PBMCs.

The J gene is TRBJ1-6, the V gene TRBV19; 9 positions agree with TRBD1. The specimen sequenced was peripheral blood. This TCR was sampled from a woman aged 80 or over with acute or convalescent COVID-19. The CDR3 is CATQGTGRESPLHF. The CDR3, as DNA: TGTGCCACCCAAGGGACAGGGAGGGAATCACCCCTCCACTTT.